Presented here are 3 T cell receptor beta chains from one specimen sequenced in a study of blood T cell repertoires in COVID-19. TCRdb's table, derived via immunoSEQ multiplex PCR, lists solely in-frame clones and lacks some. The table lists 220,000 or so clones, 80% to 85% of them singletons. Sequenced sample: peripheral blood. These receptors came from a woman aged 60-75 years with acute or convalescent COVID-19.

The gene calls are TRBV13 and TRBJ2-7; a possible D gene is TRBD1 (5 bases). The V end lost 4 bases, the J end lost 0 bases, and 10 bases lay between the germline ends. Germline V gene lookup returns CDR1 PRHDT and CDR2 FYEKMQ (reference sequence). The CDR3 contains 14 residues. This chain's CDR3 is CASSYRQSSYEQYF. In DNA, the CDR3 is TGTGCCAGCAGCTACCGACAGAGCTCCTACGAGCAGTACTTC.

The chain couples TRBV11-2 to TRBJ1-1, with 9 bases matching TRBD1. J lost 4 bases, V lost 0 bases, and 6 bases had no gene match. CDR3 size: 16 residues. CDR1 is SGHAT and CDR2 is FQNNGV in the germline V gene. The DNA of the CDR3 is TGTGCCAGCAGCTTAGAAGGGGGACAGGGACTCACTGAAGCTTTCTTT. Amino acid sequence: CASSLEGGQGLTEAFF.

This clone was counted between two and nine times. The chain links TRBV7-6 to TRBJ1-4; TRBD1 aligns across 7 bases. This CDR3 has 16 residues. From germline, CDR1 is SGHVS and CDR2 FNYEAQ. V was pared by 1 base and J by 6 bases, with 8 bases of the junction left unmatched. The CDR3 reads CASSLGQGKYYEKLFF. CDR3 in DNA: TGTGCCAGCAGCTTAGGACAGGGAAAGTATTATGAAAAACTGTTTTTT.